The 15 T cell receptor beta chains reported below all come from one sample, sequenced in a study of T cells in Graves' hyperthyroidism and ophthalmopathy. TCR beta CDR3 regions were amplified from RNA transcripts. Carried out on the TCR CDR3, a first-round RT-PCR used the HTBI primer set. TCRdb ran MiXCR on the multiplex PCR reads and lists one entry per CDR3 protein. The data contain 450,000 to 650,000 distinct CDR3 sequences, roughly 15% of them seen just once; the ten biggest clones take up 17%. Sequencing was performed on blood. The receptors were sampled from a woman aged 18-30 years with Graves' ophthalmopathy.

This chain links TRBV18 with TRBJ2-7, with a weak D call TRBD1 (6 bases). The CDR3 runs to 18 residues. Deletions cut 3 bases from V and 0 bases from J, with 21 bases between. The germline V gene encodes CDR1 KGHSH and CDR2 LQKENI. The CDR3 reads CASSPALPGQWSSYEQYF. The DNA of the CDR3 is TGTGCCAGCTCACCCGCATTACCGGGACAATGGAGCTCCTACGAGCAGTACTTC.

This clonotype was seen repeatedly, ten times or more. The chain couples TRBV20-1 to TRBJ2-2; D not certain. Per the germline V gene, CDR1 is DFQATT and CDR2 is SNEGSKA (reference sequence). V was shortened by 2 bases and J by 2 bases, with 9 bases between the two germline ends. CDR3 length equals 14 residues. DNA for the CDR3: TGCAGTGCTAGAAATGTCGGCAACACCGGGGAGCTGTTTTTT. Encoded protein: CSARNVGNTGELFF.

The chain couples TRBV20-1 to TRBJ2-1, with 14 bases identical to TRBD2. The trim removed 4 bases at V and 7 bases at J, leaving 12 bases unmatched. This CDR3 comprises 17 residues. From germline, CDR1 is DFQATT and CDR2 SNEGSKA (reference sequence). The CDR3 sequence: CSATGTSGRRVENEQFF. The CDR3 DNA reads TGCAGTGCTACCGGGACTAGCGGGAGAAGGGTGGAGAATGAGCAGTTCTTC.

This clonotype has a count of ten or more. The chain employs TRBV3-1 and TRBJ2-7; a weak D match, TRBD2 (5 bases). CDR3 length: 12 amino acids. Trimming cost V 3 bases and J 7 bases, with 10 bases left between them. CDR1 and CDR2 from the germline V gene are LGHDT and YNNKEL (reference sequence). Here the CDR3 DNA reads TGTGCCAGCAGCCATGACCCGGGGGAGCAGTACTTC. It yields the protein CASSHDPGEQYF.

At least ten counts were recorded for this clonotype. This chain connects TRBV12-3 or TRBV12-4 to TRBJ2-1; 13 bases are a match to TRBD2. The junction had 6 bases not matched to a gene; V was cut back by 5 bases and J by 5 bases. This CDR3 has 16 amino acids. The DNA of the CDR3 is TGTGCCAGCAGTCGGACTAGCGGGAGTATGAACAATGAGCAGTTCTTC. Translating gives CASSRTSGSMNNEQFF.

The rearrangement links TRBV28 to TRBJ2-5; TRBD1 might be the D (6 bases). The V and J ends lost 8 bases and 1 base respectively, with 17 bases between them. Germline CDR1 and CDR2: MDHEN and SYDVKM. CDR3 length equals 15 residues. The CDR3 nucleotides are TGTGCCAGCGGGCATTTTACAGGGCTCCAAGAGACCCAGTACTTC. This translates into CASGHFTGLQETQYF.

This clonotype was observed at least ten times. The CDR3 DNA sequence: TGTGCCAGCTCCCTCACCGGGACAGAAAACACCGGGGAGCTGTTTTTT. Protein sequence: CASSLTGTENTGELFF. The rearrangement uses TRBV18 and TRBJ2-2; 7 nucleotides align to TRBD1. CDR1 and CDR2 from the germline V gene are KGHSH and LQKENI. There are 16 residues in the CDR3. V lost 6 bases to trimming and J lost 2 bases; unmatched junction nucleotides: 9.

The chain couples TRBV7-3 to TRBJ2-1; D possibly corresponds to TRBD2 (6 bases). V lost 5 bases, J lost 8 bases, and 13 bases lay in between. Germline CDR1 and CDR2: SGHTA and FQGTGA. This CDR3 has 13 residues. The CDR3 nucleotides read TGTGCCAGCAGCCTTATAGCGGAGGATGAGCAGTTCTTC. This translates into CASSLIAEDEQFF.

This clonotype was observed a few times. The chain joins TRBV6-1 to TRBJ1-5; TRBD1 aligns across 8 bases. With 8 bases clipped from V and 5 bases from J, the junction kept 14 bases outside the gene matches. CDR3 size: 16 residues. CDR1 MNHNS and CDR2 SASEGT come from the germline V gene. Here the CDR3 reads CASFPSGTGYHQPQHF. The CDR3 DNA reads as TGTGCCAGCTTCCCCTCCGGGACAGGCTACCATCAGCCCCAGCATTTT.

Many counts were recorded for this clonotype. The CDR3 here is CAISEDPMLAGGDEQFF. The CDR3 bases are TGTGCCATCAGTGAGGACCCAATGCTGGCAGGGGGAGATGAGCAGTTCTTC. The rearrangement uses TRBV10-3 and TRBJ2-1; 7 nucleotides align to TRBD1. CDR3 length: 17 amino acids. CDR1 is ENHRY, CDR2 SYGVKD, per germline. Unmatched junction bases numbered 15, after V lost 2 bases and J lost 8 bases.

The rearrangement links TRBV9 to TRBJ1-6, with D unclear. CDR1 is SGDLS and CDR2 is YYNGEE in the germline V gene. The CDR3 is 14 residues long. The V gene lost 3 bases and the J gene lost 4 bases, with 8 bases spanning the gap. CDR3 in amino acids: CASSARNYNSPLHF. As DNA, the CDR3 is TGTGCCAGCAGCGCCCGAAATTATAATTCACCCCTCCACTTT.

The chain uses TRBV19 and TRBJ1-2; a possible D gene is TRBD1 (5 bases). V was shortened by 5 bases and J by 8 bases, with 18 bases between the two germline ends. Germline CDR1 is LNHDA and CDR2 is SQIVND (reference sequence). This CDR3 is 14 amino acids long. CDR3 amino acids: CASSASTPGRGYTF. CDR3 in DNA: TGTGCCAGTAGTGCCTCCACCCCAGGGCGAGGCTACACCTTC.

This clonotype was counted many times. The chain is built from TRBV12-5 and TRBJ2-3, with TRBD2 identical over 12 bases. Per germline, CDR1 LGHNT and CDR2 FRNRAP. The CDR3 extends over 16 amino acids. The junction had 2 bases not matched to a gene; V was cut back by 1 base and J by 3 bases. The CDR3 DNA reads TGTGCTAGTGGTTTGGGACTAGCGGGGGCTACAGATACGCAGTATTTT. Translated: CASGLGLAGATDTQYF. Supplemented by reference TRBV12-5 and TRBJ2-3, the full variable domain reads DARVTQTPRHKVTEMGQEVTMRCQPILGHNTVFWYRQTMMQGLELLAYFRNRAPLDDSGMPKDRFSAEMPDATLATLKIQPSEPRDSAVYFCASGLGLAGATDTQYFGPGTRLTVL.

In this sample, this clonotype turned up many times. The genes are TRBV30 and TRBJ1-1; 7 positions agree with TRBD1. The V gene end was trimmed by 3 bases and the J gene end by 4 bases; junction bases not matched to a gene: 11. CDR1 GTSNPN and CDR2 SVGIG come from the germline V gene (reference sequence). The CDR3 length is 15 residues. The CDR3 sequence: CAWRSWTGHGTEAFF. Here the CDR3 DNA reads TGTGCCTGGAGATCCTGGACAGGTCACGGCACTGAAGCTTTCTTT. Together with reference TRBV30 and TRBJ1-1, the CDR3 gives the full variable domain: SQTIHQWPATLVQPVGSPLSLECTVEGTSNPNLYWYRQAAGRGLQLLFYSVGIGQISSEVPQNLSASRPQDRQFILSSKKLLLSDSGFYLCAWRSWTGHGTEAFFGQGTRLTVV.

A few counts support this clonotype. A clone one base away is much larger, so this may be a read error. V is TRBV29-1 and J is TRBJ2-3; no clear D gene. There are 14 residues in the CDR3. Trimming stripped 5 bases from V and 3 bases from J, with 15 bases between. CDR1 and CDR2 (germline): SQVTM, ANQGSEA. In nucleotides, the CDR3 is TGCAGCGTTAGGACGGATGAGTGGACAGATACGCAGTATTTT. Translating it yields CSVRTDEWTDTQYF.